This TCR beta chain was sequenced in a study of low-dose radiotherapy and immunotherapy resistance in tumors. Study-wide context: With 1 Gy per fraction every two weeks, Cohort 2 accumulated 13 Gy across 26 weeks.

Both TCRalpha and TCRbeta chains were reverse transcribed with V-gene-specific primers. A constant-region primer paired with the V-primer adapter amplified TCRs over approximately 18 PCR cycles. Amplification of the isolated mRNA used in vitro transcription. Via MiXCR, TCRdb re-called the reads, giving one row per CDR3 protein. The top ten clones hold 1.4% to 1.5% of a sample with 80,000 or so distinct CDR3 sequences, 15% to 20% of them seen once. V lost 7 bases and J lost 5, with 14 bases in between. Germline loops: CDR1 SNHLY, CDR2 FYNNEI. The length of the CDR3 is 13 residues. Stated time point: after trial treatment. Treatment specified: LDRT plus nivolumab, ipilimumab, low-dose cyclophosphamide and aspirin (RACIN trial). Each donor was administered nivolumab, ipilimumab, aspirin, low-dose cyclophosphamide and low-dose radiotherapy. Patients deemed eligible presented with advanced solid tumors lacking tumor-infiltrating lymphocytes.

This clonotype has a count of ten or more. The sequencing used PBMCs, collected after low-dose radiotherapy plus immunotherapy. This sequence joins TRBV2 and TRBJ2-5; D not certain. This clonotype was sampled from a male donor with prostate cancer. The CDR3 here is CASKDSGVETQYF. For the CDR3, the DNA is TGTGCCAGCAAGGATAGTGGGGTGGAGACCCAGTACTTC.